This T cell receptor beta chain stems from a study of cytomegalovirus exposure and HLA in healthy donors. The wider study: Ancestry clustering placed roughly 86% of 300 to 400 genotyped donors in the Caucasian-associated cluster.

The PCR employed 60 Vbeta primers together with 13 Jbeta primers. The protocol was immunoSEQ multiplex PCR, while the TCRdb copy is restricted to in-frame clones and leaves out a portion. This sample has 140,000 to 150,000 clones, with roughly 80% found just once. Trimming took 5 bases from V and 2 from J, leaving 3 bases between them. CDR3 length: 12 amino acids. CDR1 is MNHEY and CDR2 is SMNVEV in the germline V gene (reference sequence). This TCR derives from a man in his forties or fifties in good health and CMV-seropositive. What was sequenced was PBMCs. The V gene is TRBV27, the J gene TRBJ2-2; D is unclear. The CDR3 spells CASSVNTGELFF. As DNA, the CDR3 is TGTGCCAGCAGTGTAAACACCGGGGAGCTGTTTTTT.